This T cell receptor (beta chain) was identified during a study of CD8+CD57+ T cells in acquired aplastic anemia. About the research overall: The sorted CD4+ and CD8+ cells yielded an average roughly 3 ug of DNA.

The TCR beta profiling, which covered VDJ combination and CDR3 sequence, was carried out using genomic DNA as the template. One entry per CDR3 protein results from TCRdb running MiXCR on the reads. The sample carries approximately 260,000 distinct CDR3 sequences, roughly 82% recorded once. Patients chosen for sequencing had shown CD8+CD57+ cell expansion by flow cytometry. Every patient was diagnosed with severe acquired aplastic anemia. The germline V gene encodes CDR1 SGHVS and CDR2 FQNEAQ. The CDR3 extends over 15 amino acids. Sequencing used sorted CD4+, CD8+, or CD8+CD57+ T cells (not recorded which) from PBMCs. The chain employs TRBV7-8 and TRBJ2-1, with D tentatively TRBD2 (5 bases). The end of the DNA aligns better with TRBJ2-7, so the J call may be wrong. This clonotype originated in a human donor with aplastic anemia. The CDR3 spells CASSWAEVGTYEQYF. Here the CDR3 DNA reads TGTGCCAGCAGCTGGGCGGAGGTTGGGACCTACGAGCAGTACTTC.